What follows are 25 T cell receptor beta chains derived from one specimen sequenced in a study of T cell repertoires in cytomegalovirus infection. These receptors are not linked to any known antigen. TCRdb analysed the reads with MiXCR anew, one entry per CDR3 protein. This table holds roughly 110,000 distinct CDR3 sequences, about a tenth found once. Sample: PBMCs, sequenced either directly or after in vitro stimulation (not recorded which). All receptors derive from a human donor in good health (CMV status not recorded). Some clones in this sample may be carry-over from other donors' samples.

This clonotype was observed a handful of times. The rearrangement links TRBV25-1 to TRBJ2-7; 11 positions match TRBD1. The V and J ends lost 2 bases and 5 bases, in that order; junction bases with no gene match: 5. CDR1 MGHDK and CDR2 SYGVNS come from the germline V gene. This CDR3 spans 15 amino acids. The DNA for the CDR3 is TGTGCCAGCAGTGAAGGGACAGGGGGATCGAACGAGCAGTACGTC. It yields the protein CASSEGTGGSNEQYV.

This clonotype has just a few counts. This chain joins TRBV5-4 and TRBJ2-5, with 13 bases fitting TRBD2. After removal of 5 bases from V and 1 base from J, the junction contained 5 bases not matched to a gene. The germline gives CDR1 SGHNT, CDR2 YYREEE (reference sequence). The CDR3 totals 16 residues. CDR3 region: CASSSGLAGFQETQYF. The DNA for the CDR3 is TGTGCCAGCAGTTCGGGACTAGCGGGATTCCAAGAGACCCAGTACTTC.

V is TRBV7-9 and J is TRBJ2-7, with D uncertain. Per the germline V gene, CDR1 is SEHNR and CDR2 is FQNEAQ (reference sequence). Trimming pared 5 bases from V and 0 bases from J, leaving 11 bases between. CDR3 length: 14 residues. The CDR3 protein is CASSPPMRSYEQYV. CDR3 nucleotide sequence: TGTGCCAGCAGCCCCCCCATGCGCTCCTACGAGCAGTACGTC.

V gene TRBV6-6 combines with J gene TRBJ2-1; 8 bases align to TRBD2. This CDR3 has 15 residues. Germline assignment: CDR1 MNHNY and CDR2 SVGAGI (reference sequence). V was pared by 2 bases and J by 7 bases, with 7 bases of the junction left unmatched. DNA of the CDR3: TGTGCCAGCAGTTACGGCGCGGGAGGTGTTAATGAGCAGTTCTTC. Protein product: CASSYGAGGVNEQFF.

In its sample, this clonotype was seen many times. The CDR3 nucleotides are TGTGCTAGTGGTTTGAAGCCGAACAATGAGCAGTTCTTC. Translated: CASGLKPNNEQFF. The rearrangement uses TRBV12-5 and TRBJ2-1; no clear D. In germline, CDR1 is LGHNT, CDR2 FRNRAP. Trimming left V 2 bases short and J 5 bases short, with 7 bases between. The CDR3 loop spans 13 amino acids.

Ten or more counts support this clonotype. V is TRBV7-9 and J is TRBJ1-2; perhaps TRBD1 as D (5 bases). In germline, CDR1 is SEHNR, CDR2 FQNEAQ (reference sequence). V dropped 2 bases and J dropped 6 bases, with 19 bases sitting between them. The CDR3 length is 16 residues. The CDR3: CASSLIQGAFPHGYTF. The DNA of the CDR3 is TGTGCCAGCAGCTTAATCCAAGGGGCCTTTCCCCATGGCTACACCTTC.

The table lists this clonotype with many counts. This chain connects TRBV15 to TRBJ2-6; TRBD2 might be the D (5 bases). V dropped 3 bases and J dropped 0 bases, with 12 bases sitting between them. The CDR3 is 17 amino acids. Germline lookup yields CDR1 LNHNV and CDR2 YYDKDF (reference sequence). Written as DNA, the CDR3 is TGTGCCACCAGCAGTGCGGAAGGGAGCTCTGGGGCCAACGTCCTGACTTTC. It encodes CATSSAEGSSGANVLTF.

The rearrangement links TRBV15 to TRBJ2-3; D is unresolved. Germline V gene lookup returns CDR1 LNHNV and CDR2 YYDKDF (reference sequence). The CDR3 has 14 amino acids. V lost 0 bases, J lost 2 bases, and 6 bases lay in between. The CDR3 nucleotides are TGTGCCACCAGCAGAGATATAATCACAGATACGCAGTATTTT. Translation gives CATSRDIITDTQYF.

The sample holds a few counts of this clonotype. V usage is TRBV18 and J usage is TRBJ2-7, with 10 bases matching TRBD1. The germline V gene encodes CDR1 KGHSH and CDR2 LQKENI. This CDR3 contains 13 residues. The ends lost 3 bases at V and 6 bases at J; junction bases unmatched: 2. In DNA form, the CDR3 reads TGTGCCAGCTCACCGGGACAGGGGATCGAGCAGTACGTC. Translation gives CASSPGQGIEQYV.

For this clonotype: A much larger clone sits a single nucleotide away, making a read error possible. The chain couples TRBV7-2 to TRBJ1-6; unclear D gene. This CDR3 is 14 amino acids long. The germline CDR1 and CDR2 sequences are SGHTA and FQGNSA. Here the CDR3 DNA reads TGTGCCAGCGGCTTAGAGGGCTATAATTCACCCCTCCACTTT. The encoded protein is CASGLEGYNSPLHF.

This chain connects TRBV5-1 to TRBJ2-3; D remains ambiguous. CDR3 length: 14 residues. V lost 4 bases, J lost 2 bases, and 11 bases lay in between. Germline V gene data show CDR1 as SGHRS and CDR2 as YFSETQ. The CDR3: CASSPEHPTDTQYF. CDR3 in DNA: TGCGCCAGCAGCCCGGAACACCCCACAGATACGCAGTATTTT.

The chain is built from TRBV11-1 and TRBJ2-1; 11 bases map to TRBD2. CDR3 length equals 18 residues. V lost 3 bases and J lost 9; bases outside the gene matches: 16. The germline V gene has CDR1 SGHAT and CDR2 FQDESV (reference sequence). In DNA, the CDR3 is TGTGCCAGCAGCTTCCGCCAGACTAGCGGGACGGCACTAGGTGAGCAGTTCTTC. Translation gives CASSFRQTSGTALGEQFF.

This clonotype came up many times. The chain is built from TRBV7-2 and TRBJ2-1; TRBD2 matches 9 bases. V dropped 1 base and J dropped 4; count of bases not matched to a gene: 2. The CDR3 totals 15 residues. The germline V gene encodes CDR1 SGHTA and CDR2 FQGNSA. CDR3 loop: CASSLDLAGYNEQFF. CDR3 DNA sequence: TGTGCCAGCAGCTTAGATCTAGCGGGGTACAATGAGCAGTTCTTC.

The table lists this clonotype with many counts. The chain links TRBV7-3 to TRBJ1-5, with 9 bases lining up with TRBD1. Germline V gene sequence: CDR1 SGHTA, CDR2 FQGTGA. The CDR3 length is 15 residues. The V segment lost 0 bases and the J segment 7 bases; nucleotides outside the gene matches: 4. CDR3 loop: CASSLTWDREQPQHF. CDR3 bases: TGTGCCAGCAGCTTAACCTGGGACAGGGAACAGCCCCAGCATTTT. Combining the CDR3 with reference TRBV7-3 and TRBJ1-5 gives the whole variable domain GAGVSQTPSNKVTEKGKYVELRCDPISGHTALYWYRQSLGQGPEFLIYFQGTGAADDSGLPNDRFFAVRPEGSVSTLKIQRTERGDSAVYLCASSLTWDREQPQHFGDGTRLSIL.

This clonotype has at least ten counts. The chain is built from TRBV4-1 and TRBJ2-1; D is unclear. Germline V lookup: CDR1 MGHRA, CDR2 YSYEKL. Trimming stripped 4 bases from V and 9 bases from J, with 10 bases between. This CDR3 spans 12 amino acids. CDR3 DNA: TGCGCCAGCAGCCCAGTGGTCGGTGAGCAGTTCTTC. It translates to CASSPVVGEQFF.

Many counts were recorded for this clonotype. The gene calls are TRBV10-3 and TRBJ2-1; possibly TRBD1 for D (6 bases). V lost 2 bases and J 6 bases, leaving 11 bases between the germline ends. Per the germline V gene, CDR1 is ENHRY and CDR2 is SYGVKD. The CDR3 has 14 amino acids. CDR3 sequence (DNA): TGTGCCATCAGTGAGCAGTGGGACACCAATGAGCAGTTCTTC. Amino acid sequence: CAISEQWDTNEQFF.

This clonotype has more than one count but fewer than ten. This chain links TRBV7-9 with TRBJ2-7, with D possibly being TRBD1 (5 bases). This CDR3 is 13 amino acids long. V lost 5 bases to trimming and J lost 2 bases, with 10 bases between them. Looked up from germline, CDR1 is SEHNR and CDR2 is FQNEAQ (reference sequence). The CDR3 is CASSQDSPYEQYF. The CDR3 DNA sequence: TGTGCCAGCAGCCAAGACAGCCCCTACGAGCAGTACTTC.

This clonotype was counted at least ten times. This chain joins TRBV12-3 or TRBV12-4 and TRBJ1-2, with 9 bases aligning to TRBD1. CDR3 length: 14 amino acids. After removal of 1 base from V and 8 bases from J, the junction contained 5 bases not matched to a gene. Here the CDR3 reads CASSLGGQGGGYTF. CDR3 nucleotide sequence: TGTGCCAGCAGTTTAGGGGGACAGGGAGGCGGCTACACCTTC.

The V call is TRBV11-3, the J call TRBJ1-1; 7 bases match TRBD1. V dropped 5 bases and J dropped 0; count of bases not matched to a gene: 9. CDR1 and CDR2 (germline): SGHNT, YENEEA. The CDR3 extends over 16 amino acids. Here the CDR3 reads CASSPGQPGVNTEAFF. The CDR3 nucleotides read TGTGCCAGCAGCCCGGGACAGCCGGGGGTGAACACTGAAGCTTTCTTT. Looking up the rest from reference TRBV11-3 and TRBJ1-1 gives the full variable domain: EAGVVQSPRYKIIEKKQPVAFWCNPISGHNTLYWYLQNLGQGPELLIRYENEEAVDDSQLPKDRFSAERLKGVDSTLKIQPAELGDSAVYLCASSPGQPGVNTEAFFGQGTRLTVV.

This clonotype showed up many times. The genes are TRBV19 and TRBJ2-3, with D possibly called TRBD1 or TRBD2 (6 bases each). V was trimmed by 3 bases and J by 3 bases, leaving 19 bases between them. There are 17 residues in the CDR3. CDR1 and CDR2 from the germline V gene are LNHDA and SQIVND (reference sequence). The CDR3 reads CASSIPTGGGGTDTQYF. The CDR3 DNA reads as TGTGCCAGTAGTATCCCAACAGGCGGAGGGGGTACAGATACGCAGTATTTT.

This clonotype has a count of ten or more. The chain employs TRBV7-2 and TRBJ2-2; D possibly corresponds to TRBD2 (6 bases). V was clipped by 4 bases and J by 6 bases, with 6 bases between them. CDR1 is SGHTA, CDR2 FQGNSA, per germline. The CDR3 runs 12 residues. The CDR3: CASSSGAGELFF. The DNA of the CDR3 is TGTGCCAGCAGCTCGGGGGCCGGGGAGCTGTTTTTT.

As to this clonotype: This likely comes from a read error, as the CDR3 has no conserved phenylalanine or tryptophan at its end. The DNA is omitted, as the CDR3 cannot be located on it reliably, and the CDR3 follows TCRdb's listing. The rearrangement joins TRBV7-2 to TRBJ2-1; the D call in the table, TRBD2, was not verified against the DNA. The CDR3 sequence runs 17 residues, both termini included. Germline loops: CDR1 SGHTA, CDR2 FQGNSA. The CDR3 is CASSLAASGVFYNEQLL.

V is TRBV2 and J is TRBJ2-4; 8 bases align to TRBD2. CDR3 length: 14 residues. Losses at the gene ends were 3 bases for V and 3 bases for J; bases not matched to a gene: 1. The V gene's germline CDR1 is SNHLY and CDR2 FYNNEI. CDR3 sequence: CASSDRGGKNIQYF. The DNA of the CDR3 is TGTGCCAGCAGTGACCGGGGGGGCAAAAACATTCAGTACTTC.

There are many counts of this clonotype. The chain carries TRBV28 and TRBJ2-5, with 9 bases aligning to TRBD1. Trimming took 6 bases from V and 5 from J; bases not matched to a gene: 10. The CDR3 covers 15 residues. Germline lookup yields CDR1 MDHEN and CDR2 SYDVKM. The CDR3 DNA sequence: TGTGCCAGCAGCCAAAGGGGGACAGGGTGGGAGACCCAGTACTTC. Protein: CASSQRGTGWETQYF.

This clonotype was counted many times. J is TRBJ2-5 and V is TRBV12-3 or TRBV12-4, with 10 bases lining up with TRBD2. V lost 3 bases to trimming and J lost 4 bases; unmatched junction nucleotides: 8. The CDR3 is 16 amino acids. The CDR3 sequence: CASSLSASGSGETQYF. The CDR3 coding sequence is TGTGCCAGCAGTTTGTCGGCTAGCGGGAGTGGAGAGACCCAGTACTTC.